This T cell receptor (beta chain) was identified during a study of OX40 agonist ivuxolimab in advanced cancers. Study-level information: Six ivuxolimab dose levels, 0.01 to 10 mg/kg, were given intravenously every 2 weeks.

This clone was seen once. Its antigen remains unknown. Germline CDR1 MDHEN, CDR2 SYDVKM. CDR3 length: 17 amino acids. The V segment lost 3 bases and the J segment 4 bases; nucleotides outside the gene matches: 11. Repertoires were generated with immunoSEQ multiplex PCR, while TCRdb's copy carries only in-frame clones and drops some. Here the sample spans more than 80,000 clones, about 89% being singletons. Study observations and caveats: At 0.1 to 3.0 mg/kg and by week 6, clonal expansion occurred in CD4+ and CD8+ blood T cells. Expanded clones tended on average to be more numerous among CD8+ T cells than CD4+.

Exclusion applied to patients with autoimmune disease history or systemic immunosuppression. The chain has TRBV28 and TRBJ2-5, with 10 bases aligning to TRBD1. The sequence was obtained from an adult with an advanced solid tumor such as melanoma, head and neck, liver or kidney cancer. Sequencing was performed on CD4+ or CD8+ T cells sorted from blood, taken in a trial of the OX40 agonist ivuxolimab. The CDR3 region is CASSFPGQGISGETQYF. In DNA form, the CDR3 reads TGTGCCAGCAGTTTTCCGGGACAGGGGATTTCGGGAGAGACCCAGTACTTC.